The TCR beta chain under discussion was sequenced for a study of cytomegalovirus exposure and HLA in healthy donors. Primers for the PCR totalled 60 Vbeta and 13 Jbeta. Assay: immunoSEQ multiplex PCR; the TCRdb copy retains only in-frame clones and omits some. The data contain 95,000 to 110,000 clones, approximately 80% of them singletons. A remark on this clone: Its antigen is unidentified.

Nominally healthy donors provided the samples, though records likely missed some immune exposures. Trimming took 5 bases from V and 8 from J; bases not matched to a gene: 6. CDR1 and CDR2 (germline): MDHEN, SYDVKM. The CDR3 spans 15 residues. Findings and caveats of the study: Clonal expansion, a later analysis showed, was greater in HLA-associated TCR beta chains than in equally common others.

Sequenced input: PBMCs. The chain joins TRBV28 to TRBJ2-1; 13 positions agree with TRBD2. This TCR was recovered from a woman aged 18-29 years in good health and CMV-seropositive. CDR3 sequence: CASSQRTSGRYEQFF. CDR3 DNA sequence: TGTGCCAGCAGTCAAAGGACTAGCGGGAGATATGAGCAGTTCTTC.